This TCR beta chain emerged from a study of T cell repertoires in cytomegalovirus infection. Study information: Carrying CMV and the relevant HLA type showed in public TCR beta signatures.

TCRdb used MiXCR to reprocess the reads, holding one entry per CDR3 protein. The data contain about 100,000 distinct CDR3 sequences, approximately 16% of them seen just once; the ten biggest clones take up 6.5% to 9.5%. This clonotype has ten or more counts. Its specificity is unknown. Study-level points and caveats: Cumulative public TCR beta family frequency identified carriers of CMV plus the relevant HLA. Clonotype analysis showed dominance of the ex vivo response by HLA-C-restricted CMV-specific TCR beta clonotypes.

Per germline, CDR1 MNHNS and CDR2 SASEGT. Germline trimming cut 3 bases from V and 8 bases from J; bases unmatched to any gene: 11. This CDR3 contains 15 residues. The rearrangement joins TRBV6-1 to TRBJ1-2; 8 bases fit TRBD1. The receptor comes from a human donor in good health (CMV status not recorded). Some clones in this sample may be carry-over from other donors' samples. The specimen sequenced was PBMCs. This CDR3 is CASSEMEDRVTGYTF. DNA for the CDR3: TGTGCCAGCAGTGAGATGGAGGACAGGGTCACGGGCTACACCTTC.